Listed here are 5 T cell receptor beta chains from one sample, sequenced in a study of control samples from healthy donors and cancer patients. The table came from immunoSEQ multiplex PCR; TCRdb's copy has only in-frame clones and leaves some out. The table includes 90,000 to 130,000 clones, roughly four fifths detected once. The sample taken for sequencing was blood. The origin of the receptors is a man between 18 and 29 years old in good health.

The CDR3 spells CASSSPNGWDSPLHF. As DNA, the CDR3 is TGTGCCAGCAGCTCGCCAAACGGCTGGGATTCACCCCTCCACTTT. J is TRBJ1-6 and V is TRBV11-2; D not resolved. Per the germline V gene, CDR1 is SGHAT and CDR2 is FQNNGV. The CDR3 is 15 amino acids. Trimming pared 4 bases from V and 8 bases from J, leaving 15 bases between.

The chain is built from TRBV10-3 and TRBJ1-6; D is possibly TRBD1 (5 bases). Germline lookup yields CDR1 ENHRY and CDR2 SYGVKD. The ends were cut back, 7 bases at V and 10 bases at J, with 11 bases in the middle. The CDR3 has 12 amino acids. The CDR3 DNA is TGTGCCATCACGTCAGGGATGTCACCCCTCCACTTT. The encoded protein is CAITSGMSPLHF.

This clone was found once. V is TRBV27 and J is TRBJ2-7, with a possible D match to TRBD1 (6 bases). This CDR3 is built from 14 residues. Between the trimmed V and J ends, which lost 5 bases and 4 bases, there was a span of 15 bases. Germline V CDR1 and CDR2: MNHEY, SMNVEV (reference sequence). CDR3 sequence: CASSKTGTGYEQYV. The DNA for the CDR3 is TGTGCCAGCAGTAAAACAGGGACGGGGTACGAGCAGTACGTC.

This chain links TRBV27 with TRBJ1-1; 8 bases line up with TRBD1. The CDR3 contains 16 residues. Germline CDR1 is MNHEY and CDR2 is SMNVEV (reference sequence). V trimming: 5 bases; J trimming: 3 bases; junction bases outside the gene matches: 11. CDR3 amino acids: CASSAGQGVADTEAFF. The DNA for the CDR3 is TGTGCCAGCAGTGCAGGACAGGGAGTGGCGGACACTGAAGCTTTCTTT.

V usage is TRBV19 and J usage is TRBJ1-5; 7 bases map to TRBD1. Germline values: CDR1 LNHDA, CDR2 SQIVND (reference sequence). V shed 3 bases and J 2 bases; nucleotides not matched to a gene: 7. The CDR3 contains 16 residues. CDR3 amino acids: CASSIDTGARNQPQHF. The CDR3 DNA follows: TGTGCCAGTAGTATTGATACAGGGGCCCGCAATCAGCCCCAGCATTTT. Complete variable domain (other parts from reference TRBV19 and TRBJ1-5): DGGITQSPKYLFRKEGQNVTLSCEQNLNHDAMYWYRQDPGQGLRLIYYSQIVNDFQKGDIAEGYSVSREKKESFPLTVTSAQKNPTAFYLCASSIDTGARNQPQHFGDGTRLSIL.